One and the same sample provided the 26 T cell receptor beta chains below, sequenced in a study of CD8 T cells in Susac syndrome. An input of roughly 0.45 to 1 ug of RNA was subjected to reverse transcription using random hexamers. TCRdb used MiXCR to reprocess the immunoSEQ multiplex PCR reads, holding one entry per CDR3 protein. The data contain about 120,000 distinct CDR3 sequences, around 94% of them singletons. The sequencing input was CD4+ T cells from PBMCs. The receptor source for this set is a human donor in good health.

The chain recombines TRBV11-1 with TRBJ2-7; no clear D gene. Germline CDR1 SGHAT, CDR2 FQDESV (reference sequence). V lost 6 bases and J 3 bases, leaving 15 bases between the germline ends. The length of the CDR3 is 14 residues. CDR3 loop: CASSRGTDDYEQYF. CDR3 DNA sequence: TGTGCCAGCAGTCGTGGTACGGACGACTACGAGCAGTACTTC. Filled out from reference TRBV11-1 and TRBJ2-7, the complete variable domain reads EAEVAQSPRYKITEKSQAVAFWCDPISGHATLYWYRQILGQGPELLVQFQDESVVDDSQLPKDRFSAERLKGVDSTLKIQPAELGDSAMYLCASSRGTDDYEQYFGPGTRLTVT.

The chain carries TRBV27 and TRBJ2-2; tentative D call: TRBD1 (5 bases). The CDR3 loop spans 14 amino acids. Germline lookup yields CDR1 MNHEY and CDR2 SMNVEV (reference sequence). V lost 2 bases and J lost 6, with 10 bases in between. The chain's CDR3 is CASSLRQGSGELFF. CDR3 bases: TGTGCCAGCAGTTTAAGGCAGGGTTCCGGGGAGCTGTTTTTT.

The chain links TRBV29-1 to TRBJ2-2; 9 bases agree with TRBD1. Trimming cost V 3 bases and J 4 bases; bases outside gene matches: 3. The CDR3 spans 14 residues. CDR1 and CDR2 from the germline V gene are SQVTM and ANQGSEA. The CDR3 protein is CSVERTGATGELFF. As DNA, the CDR3 is TGCAGCGTTGAGCGGACAGGGGCCACCGGGGAGCTGTTTTTT.

The chain employs TRBV29-1 and TRBJ2-2, with D unclear. The length of the CDR3 is 12 residues. The germline gives CDR1 SQVTM, CDR2 ANQGSEA. V was pared by 3 bases and J by 5 bases, with 7 bases between. This CDR3 reads CSVERPTGELFF. The DNA of the CDR3 is TGCAGCGTTGAGCGGCCAACCGGGGAGCTGTTTTTT.

This clonotype has just one count. V is TRBV3-1 and J is TRBJ2-1; D possibly corresponds to TRBD2 (6 bases). The CDR3 contains 13 residues. Germline loops: CDR1 LGHDT, CDR2 YNNKEL (reference sequence). Trimming took 0 bases from V and 10 from J, leaving 10 bases between them. This CDR3 reads CASSQEWDSEQFF. The CDR3 DNA follows: TGTGCCAGCAGCCAAGAGTGGGACTCGGAGCAGTTCTTC.

This chain links TRBV27 with TRBJ1-1; D gene uncertain. V shed 6 bases and J shed 10 bases, with 21 bases lying between them. Germline V gives CDR1 MNHEY, CDR2 SMNVEV (reference sequence). This CDR3 is built from 14 residues. The CDR3 sequence: CASRYRIDEVGAFF. CDR3 sequence (DNA): TGTGCCAGCAGATATCGAATAGACGAGGTGGGAGCTTTCTTT.

CDR3 bases: TGTGCCAGCAGCTTGGCAGGGGGAGGGTGGCGTGAGCAGTTCTTC. Its protein product is CASSLAGGGWREQFF. The rearrangement joins TRBV5-6 to TRBJ2-1; D may be TRBD1 or TRBD2 (7 bases each). The V end lost 0 bases, the J end lost 9 bases, and 16 bases lay between the germline ends. This CDR3 region has 15 residues. Germline V CDR1 and CDR2: SGHDT, YYEEEE.

The V and J genes are TRBV20-1 and TRBJ2-7; 9 positions match TRBD1. V lost 6 bases to trimming and J lost 2 bases; unmatched junction nucleotides: 8. Germline loops: CDR1 DFQATT, CDR2 SNEGSKA (reference sequence). The CDR3 has 14 residues. The CDR3 is CSAETGGTTYEQYF. CDR3 DNA sequence: TGCAGTGCCGAGACAGGGGGGACTACCTACGAGCAGTACTTC.

This chain uses TRBV3-1 with TRBJ1-2; perhaps TRBD1 as D (5 bases). The germline CDR1 and CDR2 sequences are LGHDT and YNNKEL (reference sequence). With 0 bases removed from V and 1 base from J, the gap between germline ends came to 9 bases. This CDR3 region has 15 residues. The CDR3 sequence is CASSQEAGLNYGYTF. CDR3 coding DNA: TGTGCCAGCAGCCAAGAAGCGGGACTTAACTATGGCTACACCTTC.

This clonotype was found once. This rearrangement joins TRBV3-1 to TRBJ2-3, with 8 bases fitting TRBD1. Germline loops: CDR1 LGHDT, CDR2 YNNKEL (reference sequence). The CDR3 is 16 residues long. Losses at the gene ends were 5 bases for V and 4 bases for J; bases not matched to a gene: 11. The DNA of the CDR3 is TGTGCCAGCAGCTTAATCGACAGGGGTTCGGCAGATACGCAGTATTTT. It yields the protein CASSLIDRGSADTQYF.

V usage is TRBV30 and J usage is TRBJ2-7, with D possibly TRBD2 on 6 matching bases. V lost 5 bases, J lost 6 bases, and 26 bases lay in between. CDR1 GTSNPN and CDR2 SVGIG come from the germline V gene (reference sequence). This CDR3 comprises 16 residues. CDR3 in DNA: TGTGCCTGGGGGACCGGGACTTGGTACCCCGTACGCGAGCAGTACTTC. It encodes CAWGTGTWYPVREQYF.

The genes are TRBV3-1 and TRBJ1-1; unclear D gene. V lost 5 bases to trimming and J lost 3 bases, with 19 bases between them. Germline loops: CDR1 LGHDT, CDR2 YNNKEL (reference sequence). The CDR3 consists of 16 residues. CDR3 DNA: TGTGCCAGCAGCTCCCGGAGAGGGTATGGAGACACTGAAGCTTTCTTT. Protein: CASSSRRGYGDTEAFF.

The chain has TRBV12-3 or TRBV12-4 and TRBJ2-7, with a weak D call TRBD2 (6 bases). The ends were cut back, 3 bases at V and 4 bases at J, with 13 bases in the middle. CDR3 length equals 14 residues. In DNA form, the CDR3 reads TGTGCCAGCAGTTTGGGGGGTGGTTTTTACGAGCAGTACTTC. Translating it yields CASSLGGGFYEQYF.

The chain uses TRBV20-1 and TRBJ2-5; D not resolved. V was shortened by 5 bases and J by 2 bases, with 9 bases between the two germline ends. Germline V lookup: CDR1 DFQATT, CDR2 SNEGSKA (reference sequence). The CDR3 extends over 12 amino acids. The CDR3 coding sequence is TGCAGTGCTCAGAGGAGTCAAGAGACCCAGTACTTC. Protein product: CSAQRSQETQYF.

The J gene is TRBJ2-1, the V gene TRBV3-1; D is ambiguous. The CDR3 is 15 residues long. Germline V gene data show CDR1 as LGHDT and CDR2 as YNNKEL (reference sequence). Trimming removed 3 bases at V and 1 base at J, with 10 bases between. CDR3 amino acids: CASSQAQLSYNEQFF. The CDR3 DNA follows: TGTGCCAGCAGCCAGGCACAGTTATCCTACAATGAGCAGTTCTTC.

The gene calls are TRBV24-1 and TRBJ2-2; D ambiguous. Germline CDR1 reads KGHDR; CDR2 reads SFDVKD. Trimming left V 3 bases short and J 2 bases short, with 12 bases between. There are 16 residues in the CDR3. CDR3 residues: CATSDPRAPNTGELFF. In DNA form, the CDR3 reads TGTGCCACCAGTGATCCCCGGGCCCCAAACACCGGGGAGCTGTTTTTT.

The chain has TRBV21-1 and TRBJ1-2; the D call in the table, TRBD1, was not verified against the DNA. TRBV21-1 is tagged as a pseudogene. The CDR3 runs to 17 residues. CDR3: CASSKASPGPGFVGYTF. The CDR3, as DNA: TGTGCCAGCAGCAAAGCTTCTCCGGGACCGGGTTTTGTTGGCTACACCTTC.

The V gene is TRBV3-1, the J gene TRBJ2-2; no clear D. Between the trimmed V and J ends, which lost 0 bases and 0 bases, there was a span of 5 bases. The V gene's germline CDR1 is LGHDT and CDR2 YNNKEL (reference sequence). The CDR3 covers 15 residues. This CDR3 reads CASSQDTANTGELFF. In DNA, the CDR3 is TGTGCCAGCAGCCAAGATACAGCGAACACCGGGGAGCTGTTTTTT.

The chain uses TRBV7-9 and TRBJ2-3, with TRBD2 as a possible D gene (5 bases). V gave up 5 bases and J gave up 0 bases, with 6 bases separating them. The CDR3 length is 13 residues. Germline CDR1 reads SEHNR; CDR2 reads FQNEAQ (reference sequence). The CDR3 DNA sequence: TGTGCCAGCAGCCGACTAAGCACAGATACGCAGTATTTT. This encodes CASSRLSTDTQYF.

The CDR3: CSAIRQWGLADTQYF. CDR3 in DNA: TGCAGTGCAATACGACAGTGGGGTCTCGCAGATACGCAGTATTTT. V usage is TRBV20-1 and J usage is TRBJ2-3, with D possibly being TRBD1 (5 bases). V was clipped by 6 bases and J by 4 bases, with 20 bases between them. Germline values: CDR1 DFQATT, CDR2 SNEGSKA (reference sequence). The length of the CDR3 is 15 residues.

Worth noting for this clonotype: One end of the junction varies from germline; a read error may be responsible. The genes are TRBV5-6 and TRBJ1-1; TRBD1 matches at 7 bases. The CDR3 contains 14 residues. Germline V gene data show CDR1 as SGHDT and CDR2 as YYEEEE. The CDR3 reads CTSRPGTANTEAFF. DNA of the CDR3: TGTACCAGCAGGCCCGGGACAGCGAACACTGAAGCTTTCTTT.

This clonotype was detected once. The chain employs TRBV4-3 and TRBJ2-5; D not resolved. Trimming pared 8 bases from V and 4 bases from J, leaving 14 bases between. The CDR3 runs 13 residues. Per germline, CDR1 LGHNA and CDR2 YSLEER. CDR3 region: CASSGRQGETQYF. Written as DNA, the CDR3 is TGCGCCAGCTCCGGGCGTCAAGGAGAGACCCAGTACTTC.

V gene TRBV7-2 combines with J gene TRBJ2-7; possible D gene TRBD2, 6 bases. Trimming left V 7 bases short and J 2 bases short, with 21 bases between. The CDR3 is 16 residues long. Germline V gene sequence: CDR1 SGHTA, CDR2 FQGNSA. The CDR3 sequence is CASTLGVGLTTYEQYF. The CDR3 DNA sequence: TGTGCCAGCACCCTAGGGGTCGGACTAACAACCTACGAGCAGTACTTC. Based on the CDR3 plus reference TRBV7-2 and TRBJ2-7, the full variable domain is GAGVSQSPSNKVTEKGKDVELRCDPISGHTALYWYRQSLGQGLEFLIYFQGNSAPDKSGLPSDRFSAERTGGSVSTLTIQRTQQEDSAVYLCASTLGVGLTTYEQYFGPGTRLTVT.

This chain joins TRBV7-9 and TRBJ1-1; 8 bases line up with TRBD1. Germline CDR1 SEHNR, CDR2 FQNEAQ (reference sequence). J lost 4 bases, V lost 5 bases, and 9 bases had no gene match. CDR3 length: 15 amino acids. The CDR3 is CASSPLTGVGTEAFF. CDR3 bases: TGTGCCAGCAGCCCCCTGACAGGGGTGGGCACTGAAGCTTTCTTT.

The chain recombines TRBV28 with TRBJ1-5; no clear D. Germline CDR1 and CDR2: MDHEN and SYDVKM. The CDR3 runs 13 residues. V gave up 7 bases and J gave up 0 bases, with 7 bases separating them. CDR3 in DNA: TGTGCCAGCACCAAAGATAGCAATCAGCCCCAGCATTTT. This sequence encodes CASTKDSNQPQHF.

This chain uses TRBV10-3 with TRBJ2-7, with 9 bases identical to TRBD2. Germline CDR1 is ENHRY and CDR2 is SYGVKD. The CDR3 contains 14 residues. Trimming at V came to 4 bases and at J to 5 bases, leaving 6 bases not matched to a gene. For the CDR3, the DNA is TGTGCCATCAGTGTAGCGGGAGAGGAGAACGAGCAGTACTTC. It encodes CAISVAGEENEQYF.